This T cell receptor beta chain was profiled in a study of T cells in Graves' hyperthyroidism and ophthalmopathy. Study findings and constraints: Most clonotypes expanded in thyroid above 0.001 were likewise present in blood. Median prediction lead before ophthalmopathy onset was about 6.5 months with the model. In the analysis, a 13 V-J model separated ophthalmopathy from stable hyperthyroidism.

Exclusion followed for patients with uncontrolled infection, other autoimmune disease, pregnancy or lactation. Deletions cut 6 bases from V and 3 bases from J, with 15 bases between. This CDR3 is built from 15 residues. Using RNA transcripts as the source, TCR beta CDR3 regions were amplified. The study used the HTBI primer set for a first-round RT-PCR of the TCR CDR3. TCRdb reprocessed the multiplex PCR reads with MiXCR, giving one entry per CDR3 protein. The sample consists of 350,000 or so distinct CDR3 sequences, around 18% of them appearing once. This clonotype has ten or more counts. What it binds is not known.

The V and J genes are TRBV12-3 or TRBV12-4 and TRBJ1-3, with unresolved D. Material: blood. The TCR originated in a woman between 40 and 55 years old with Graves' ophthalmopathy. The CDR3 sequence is CASRGGGMVGNTIYF. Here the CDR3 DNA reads TGTGCCAGCAGGGGCGGAGGTATGGTTGGAAACACCATATATTTT.